The clone carrying this T cell receptor beta chain has only a few counts. This record comes from a study of blood T cell repertoires in COVID-19. Overall study context: Nucleic acid was either cDNA or gDNA, and it came from T cells, B-cell-depleted T cells, or PBMCs.

Profiled with immunoSEQ multiplex PCR; TCRdb holds only in-frame clones, not every one. The repertoire holds 40,000 to 50,000 clones, with about 87% as singletons. Losses at the gene ends were 0 bases for V and 6 bases for J; bases not matched to a gene: 7. This CDR3 has 15 residues. Germline CDR1 reads SGHRS; CDR2 reads YFSETQ. The specimen was peripheral blood. The receptor was derived from a woman of 80 years or more with COVID-19, enrolled during active disease. The genes are TRBV5-1 and TRBJ2-7; TRBD1 aligns across 9 bases. The CDR3 region is CASSLDDRGAGEQYF. As DNA, the CDR3 is TGCGCCAGCAGCTTGGATGACAGGGGGGCTGGCGAGCAGTACTTC.